This TCR beta chain originates from a study of shared clonotypes between healthy human individuals. TCRdb's table, derived via immunoSEQ multiplex PCR, lists solely in-frame clones and lacks some. The table shows 800,000 to 1,200,000 clones, with 70% to 80% occurring only once. This clone turned up a few times. Since a much larger clone is just one base distant, this may be a read error. Germline V lookup: CDR1 SQVTM, CDR2 ANQGSEA. V was shortened by 3 bases and J by 0 bases, with 1 base between the two germline ends. The CDR3 is 11 residues long. The TCR comes from a man between 18 and 29 years old in good health. Some clones in this sample may be carry-over from other donors' samples. The sample taken for sequencing was memory CD4+ T cells from PBMCs. The sample's subset: CD45RA-negative fraction. The rearrangement uses TRBV29-1 and TRBJ2-3; no firm D call. The CDR3 loop reads CSVESTDTQYF. The CDR3 DNA sequence: TGCAGCGTTGAGAGCACAGATACGCAGTATTTT.